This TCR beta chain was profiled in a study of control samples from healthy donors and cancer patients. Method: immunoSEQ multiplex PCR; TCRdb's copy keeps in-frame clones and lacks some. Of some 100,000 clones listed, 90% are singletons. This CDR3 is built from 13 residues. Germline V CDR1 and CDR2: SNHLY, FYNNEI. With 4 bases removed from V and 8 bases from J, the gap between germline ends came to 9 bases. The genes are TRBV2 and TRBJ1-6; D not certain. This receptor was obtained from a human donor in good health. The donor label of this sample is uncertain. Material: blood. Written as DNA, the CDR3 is TGTGCCAGCAGTGCCGAGGGCCATTCACCCCTCCACTTT. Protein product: CASSAEGHSPLHF.